A single sample is the source of the 21 T cell receptor beta chains below, sequenced in a study of blood T cell repertoires in COVID-19. TCRdb's table, derived via immunoSEQ multiplex PCR, lists solely in-frame clones and lacks some. The top ten hold 2% to 2.5% of the sample, which has some 300,000 clones, more than 70% seen once. The sample was PBMCs or T cells enriched from blood (not recorded which). Receptor source: a woman aged 60 to 75 in a cohort exposed to, infected with or recovered from COVID-19 (not recorded which).

The chain employs TRBV7-8 and TRBJ2-7; TRBD2 is a possible D gene (6 bases). V was clipped by 2 bases and J by 6 bases, with 11 bases between them. Germline CDR1 is SGHVS and CDR2 is FQNEAQ. This CDR3 is built from 13 residues. CDR3 residues: CASSLFGGGEQYF. In DNA form, the CDR3 reads TGTGCCAGCAGCTTATTCGGGGGAGGCGAGCAGTACTTC. The whole variable domain, filled in from reference TRBV7-8 and TRBJ2-7, reads GAGVSQSPRYKVAKRGQDVALRCDPISGHVSLFWYQQALGQGPEFLTYFQNEAQLDKSGLPSDRFFAERPEGSVSTLKIQRTQQEDSAVYLCASSLFGGGEQYFGPGTRLTVT.

The chain employs TRBV30 and TRBJ1-2; 7 bases agree with TRBD1. CDR1 and CDR2 (germline): GTSNPN, SVGIG (reference sequence). V shed 3 bases and J 6 bases; nucleotides not matched to a gene: 4. This CDR3 region has 12 residues. In DNA form, the CDR3 reads TGTGCCTGGAGCCCCGGGACAGATGGCTACACCTTC. It translates to CAWSPGTDGYTF.

The chain combines TRBV6-2 or TRBV6-3 with TRBJ2-7; 9 bases line up with TRBD2. CDR1 and CDR2 (germline): MNHEY, SVGEGT. The CDR3 contains 15 residues. The J segment lost 2 bases and the V segment lost 5 bases, leaving 7 bases of the junction unmatched. The CDR3 DNA reads as TGTGCCAGCAGTACCGGGCTAGCGGGGACCTACGAGCAGTACTTC. This translates into CASSTGLAGTYEQYF.

This clone was picked up many times. This chain joins TRBV15 and TRBJ2-7, with D tentatively TRBD2 (5 bases). There are 13 residues in the CDR3. With 1 base removed from V and 6 bases from J, the gap between germline ends came to 10 bases. The germline V gene has CDR1 LNHNV and CDR2 YYDKDF (reference sequence). DNA of the CDR3: TGTGCCACCAGCAGAGGAGGGTACATCGAGCAGTACTTC. Translating gives CATSRGGYIEQYF.

The chain links TRBV3-1 (or the pseudogene TRBV3-2) to TRBJ2-1, with TRBD2 matching over 7 bases. CDR1 and CDR2 (germline): LGHDT, YNNKEL (reference sequence). J was trimmed by 7 bases and V by 0 bases; bases with no gene match: 3. The CDR3 extends over 14 amino acids. The CDR3 here is CASSQDLGGNEQFF. CDR3 DNA: TGTGCCAGCAGCCAAGATTTGGGGGGGAATGAGCAGTTCTTC.

This rearrangement joins TRBV10-2 to TRBJ2-2; TRBD1 matches at 9 bases. The junction had 10 bases not matched to a gene; V was cut back by 5 bases and J by 3 bases. The CDR3 totals 17 residues. Germline V gene data show CDR1 as WSHSY and CDR2 as SAAADI. In DNA form, the CDR3 reads TGCGCCAGCAGTTCCCGGGACAGGGATCCCTACACCGGGGAGCTGTTTTTT. It yields the protein CASSSRDRDPYTGELFF.

The rearrangement uses TRBV19 and TRBJ2-1; 7 nucleotides agree with TRBD1. The CDR3 loop spans 17 amino acids. With V trimmed by 0 bases and J by 8 bases, 13 bases remained unmatched. Germline lookup yields CDR1 LNHDA and CDR2 SQIVND (reference sequence). The CDR3 sequence is CASSIDRGGPTRDEQFF. The CDR3 DNA is TGTGCCAGTAGTATAGATCGAGGGGGCCCCACTCGGGATGAGCAGTTCTTC.

The rearrangement uses TRBV19 and TRBJ2-1; the match to TRBD1 covers 7 bases. Germline V CDR1 and CDR2: LNHDA, SQIVND (reference sequence). The CDR3 covers 14 residues. The ends lost 1 base at V and 10 bases at J; junction bases unmatched: 7. DNA for the CDR3: TGTGCCAGTAGTATAGTTGGACAGGCTGGAGAGCAGTTCTTC. This translates into CASSIVGQAGEQFF.

This chain uses TRBV28 with TRBJ2-2; TRBD2 is a possible D gene (6 bases). Germline-derived CDR1 and CDR2 are MDHEN and SYDVKM. This CDR3 contains 14 residues. With 5 bases removed from V and 6 bases from J, the gap between germline ends came to 13 bases. CDR3 nucleotides: TGTGCCAGCAGTCCGCCCGGGAGACCCGGGGAGCTGTTTTTT. Translated: CASSPPGRPGELFF.

V usage is TRBV28 and J usage is TRBJ2-2; possible D gene TRBD1, 6 bases. Germline-derived CDR1 and CDR2 are MDHEN and SYDVKM. Trimming cost V 7 bases and J 2 bases, with 17 bases left between them. The CDR3 is 16 amino acids. The CDR3 is CASTHRDIPNTGELFF. CDR3 bases: TGTGCCAGCACCCACCGGGACATCCCAAACACCGGGGAGCTGTTTTTT.

This chain joins TRBV18 and TRBJ2-7; 8 nucleotides align to TRBD1. The CDR3 spans 15 residues. V dropped 2 bases and J dropped 0; count of bases not matched to a gene: 3. CDR1 is KGHSH and CDR2 is LQKENI in the germline V gene. CDR3 region: CASSPVTGGSYEQYF. For the CDR3, the DNA is TGTGCCAGCTCACCAGTTACAGGGGGCTCCTACGAGCAGTACTTC.

The DNA for the CDR3 is TGTGCCAGCAGCTATACAGGGGCGGAAGAGACCCAGTACTTC. Its protein is CASSYTGAEETQYF. The chain couples TRBV6-5 to TRBJ2-5; 7 bases agree with TRBD1. CDR3 length: 14 amino acids. The germline V gene has CDR1 MNHEY and CDR2 SVGAGI. V dropped 6 bases and J dropped 3; count of bases not matched to a gene: 7.

The chain recombines TRBV24-1 with TRBJ2-5; the D is unclear. The germline V and J ends were trimmed by 4 bases and 1 base, with 12 bases remaining between them. Germline CDR1 KGHDR, CDR2 SFDVKD. There are 15 residues in the CDR3. The chain's CDR3 is CATSDPLKPQETQYF. The DNA of the CDR3 is TGTGCCACCAGTGACCCCTTAAAGCCCCAAGAGACCCAGTACTTC.

The chain joins TRBV18 to TRBJ2-7, with D maybe TRBD2 (5 bases). CDR3 size: 13 residues. V was pared by 1 base and J by 2 bases, with 6 bases between. Germline V CDR1 and CDR2: KGHSH, LQKENI. CDR3 residues: CASSPLGTYEQYF. The CDR3 DNA reads TGTGCCAGCTCACCACTCGGGACCTACGAGCAGTACTTC.

Details on this clone: At one end the junction does not follow the germline gene, possibly because of a read error. In DNA, the CDR3 is TGTGCCAGCAGCCCACCTCGGACTAGCGCCTTCTACCCTGCAACGTTC. It specifies CASSPPRTSAFYPATF. The rearrangement links TRBV6-2 or TRBV6-3 to TRBJ2-7; 9 bases align to TRBD2. Germline lookup yields CDR1 MNHEY and CDR2 SVGEGT. This CDR3 is built from 16 residues.

The V call is TRBV7-8, the J call TRBJ2-7; a possible D gene is TRBD2 (5 bases). This CDR3 spans 12 amino acids. From germline, CDR1 is SGHVS and CDR2 FQNEAQ. Trimming removed 5 bases from V and 6 bases from J, with 11 bases in between. CDR3 region: CASSIVTTEQYF. The CDR3 bases are TGTGCCAGCAGCATAGTGACTACCGAGCAGTACTTC.

V is TRBV6-1 and J is TRBJ1-1; D is unresolved. Trimming cost V 3 bases and J 0 bases, with 8 bases left between them. Germline-derived CDR1 and CDR2 are MNHNS and SASEGT. CDR3 size: 14 residues. Written as DNA, the CDR3 is TGTGCCAGCAGTGATAACAGAATGAACACTGAAGCTTTCTTT. This gives the protein CASSDNRMNTEAFF.

This clone was recorded a few times. The V gene is TRBV28, the J gene TRBJ1-5; 8 bases are a match to TRBD1. Germline lookup yields CDR1 MDHEN and CDR2 SYDVKM. V shed 3 bases and J 3 bases; nucleotides not matched to a gene: 4. The CDR3 is made up of 15 amino acids. DNA for the CDR3: TGTGCCAGCAGTTTCAGGGGGCCTCACAATCAGCCCCAGCATTTT. Its translation is CASSFRGPHNQPQHF. Using reference TRBV28 and TRBJ1-5 for the parts outside the CDR3, the full variable domain is DVKVTQSSRYLVKRTGEKVFLECVQDMDHENMFWYRQDPGLGLRLIYFSYDVKMKEKGDIPEGYSVSREKKERFSLILESASTNQTSMYLCASSFRGPHNQPQHFGDGTRLSIL.

This sequence joins TRBV28 and TRBJ1-1; D possibly corresponds to TRBD1 (6 bases). CDR3 length equals 12 residues. Deletions cut 2 bases from V and 8 bases from J, with 9 bases between. The germline V gene encodes CDR1 MDHEN and CDR2 SYDVKM. The CDR3 protein is CASSLEGTEAFF. The CDR3 DNA follows: TGTGCCAGCAGTTTAGAGGGGACAGAAGCTTTCTTT.

This clone occurred a few times. J is TRBJ1-2 and V is TRBV28; D remains unclear. This CDR3 is built from 12 residues. Trimming took 5 bases from V and 5 from J, leaving 9 bases between them. CDR1 MDHEN and CDR2 SYDVKM come from the germline V gene. Here the CDR3 reads CASSIRSYGYTF. DNA of the CDR3: TGTGCCAGCAGTATCCGTAGTTATGGCTACACCTTC.

As DNA, the CDR3 is TGCAGCGTTGAAGATCGGTATCTAGCAGCAAACAATGAGCAGTTCTTC. Its translation is CSVEDRYLAANNEQFF. The chain is built from TRBV29-1 and TRBJ2-1; D is perhaps TRBD2 (5 bases). The V end lost 0 bases, the J end lost 5 bases, and 17 bases lay between the germline ends. This CDR3 contains 16 residues. Germline loops: CDR1 SQVTM, CDR2 ANQGSEA.